Below, one T cell receptor (beta chain) is given with its context. This specimen belongs to a study of blood T cell repertoires in COVID-19. In the study overall: Samples representing acute and convalescent COVID-19 were sourced from the United States, Italy and Spain.

In the original processing: Estimation of nucleated cell counts was performed using reference gene primer amplification. The method was immunoSEQ multiplex PCR; TCRdb's version includes in-frame clones alone and lacks a portion of them. The V and J calls and clone size are taken from that table; D and trimming were inferred from the DNA. The top ten clones hold around 12% of a sample with about 81,000 clones, around 91% of them seen once. The CDR3 has 14 amino acids. V lost 3 bases and J lost 6; bases outside the gene matches: 5. CDR1 KGHSH and CDR2 LQKENI come from the germline V gene. The specimen sequenced was peripheral blood. This sequence originates from a man aged 65-85 years with active or convalescent COVID-19. The V gene is TRBV18, the J gene TRBJ1-5, with 7 bases identical to TRBD1. The DNA of the CDR3 is TGTGCCAGCTCACCTGAGACAGGGCGTCAGCCCCAGCATTTT. It specifies CASSPETGRQPQHF.